This T cell receptor (beta chain) was sequenced in a study of T cell repertoires in ileal Crohn's disease. After removal of 2 bases from V and 6 bases from J, the junction contained 8 bases not matched to a gene. This CDR3 is built from 15 residues. Germline lookup yields CDR1 MNHNY and CDR2 SVGAGI (reference sequence). The time point was: inflamed ileum from the surgical specimen. The protocol was immunoSEQ multiplex PCR, while the TCRdb copy is restricted to in-frame clones and leaves out a portion. This table holds roughly 8,600 clones, approximately 85% found once. This chain connects TRBV6-6 to TRBJ2-7; 9 bases line up with TRBD1. Specimen: ileal tissue. This TCR was recovered from an adult with Crohn's disease. The CDR3, as DNA: TGTGCCAGCAGTTACCCCCGGGACAGGGCCGCCGAGCAGTACTTC. This sequence encodes CASSYPRDRAAEQYF.